This T cell receptor (beta chain) was recorded in a study of regulatory T cells in long-lasting Graves disease. Whole-study findings and limits: The study examined only peripheral blood, not thyroid tissue.

With 4 bases clipped from V and 0 bases from J, the junction kept 4 bases outside the gene matches. The CDR3 runs to 15 residues. Per the germline V gene, CDR1 is SNHLY and CDR2 is FYNNEI. This sample's time point: newly diagnosed GD, antithyroid drugs for less than 3 months. PBMCs provided the RNA from which the TCR library was made. iRepertoire HTBI primers and Arm-PCR of CDR3 regions built TCR beta libraries. In TCRdb, the multiplex PCR reads were re-called with MiXCR into one record per CDR3 protein. Of around 230,000 distinct CDR3 sequences listed, 18% are singletons. There are many counts of this clonotype. The antigen is not known.

The specimen comprised peripheral blood mononuclear cells (PBMCs), sampled at new diagnosis, from a patient treated with antithyroid drugs. The clonotype comes from a female donor with Graves disease. This chain links TRBV2 with TRBJ1-1; 8 bases align to TRBD1. The CDR3 DNA is TGTGCCAGCAGTGTCCCGGGACAGGTGAACACTGAAGCTTTCTTT. Its translation is CASSVPGQVNTEAFF.